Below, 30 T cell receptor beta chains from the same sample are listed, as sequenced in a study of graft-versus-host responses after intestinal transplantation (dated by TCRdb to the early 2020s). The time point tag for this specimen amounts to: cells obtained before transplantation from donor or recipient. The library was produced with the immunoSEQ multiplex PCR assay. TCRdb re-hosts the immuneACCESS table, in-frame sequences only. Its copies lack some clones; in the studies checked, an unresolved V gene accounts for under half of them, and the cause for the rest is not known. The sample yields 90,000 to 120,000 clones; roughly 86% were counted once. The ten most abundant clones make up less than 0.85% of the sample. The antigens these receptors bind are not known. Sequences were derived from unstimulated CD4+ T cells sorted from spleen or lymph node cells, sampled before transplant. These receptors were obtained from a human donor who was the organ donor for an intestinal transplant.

The CDR3 protein is CASSIDGRKGQPQHF. CDR3 DNA sequence: TGTGCCAGTAGTATAGATGGCAGGAAGGGCCAGCCCCAGCATTTT. The J gene is TRBJ1-5, the V gene TRBV19; D is unresolved. The germline gives CDR1 LNHDA, CDR2 SQIVND (reference sequence). The germline V and J ends were trimmed by 0 bases and 7 bases, with 13 bases remaining between them. The CDR3 runs to 15 residues.

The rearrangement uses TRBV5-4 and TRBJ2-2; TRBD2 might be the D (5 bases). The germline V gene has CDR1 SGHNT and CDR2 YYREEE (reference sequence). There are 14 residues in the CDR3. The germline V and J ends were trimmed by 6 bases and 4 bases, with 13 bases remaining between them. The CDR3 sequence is CASKRSFGTGELFF. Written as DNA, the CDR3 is TGTGCCAGCAAGCGGAGCTTCGGCACCGGGGAGCTGTTTTTT. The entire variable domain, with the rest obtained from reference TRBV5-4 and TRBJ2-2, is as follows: ETGVTQSPTHLIKTRGQQVTLRCSSQSGHNTVSWYQQALGQGPQFIFQYYREEENGRGNFPPRFSGLQFPNYSSELNVNALELDDSALYLCASKRSFGTGELFFGEGSRLTVL.

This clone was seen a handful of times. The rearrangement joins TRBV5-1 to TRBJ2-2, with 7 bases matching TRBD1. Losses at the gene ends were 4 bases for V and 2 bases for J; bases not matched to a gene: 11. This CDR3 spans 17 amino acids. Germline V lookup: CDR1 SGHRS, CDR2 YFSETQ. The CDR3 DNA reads TGCGCCAGCAGCGCCGGGGACAGACGAGTTAACACCGGGGAGCTGTTTTTT. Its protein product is CASSAGDRRVNTGELFF.

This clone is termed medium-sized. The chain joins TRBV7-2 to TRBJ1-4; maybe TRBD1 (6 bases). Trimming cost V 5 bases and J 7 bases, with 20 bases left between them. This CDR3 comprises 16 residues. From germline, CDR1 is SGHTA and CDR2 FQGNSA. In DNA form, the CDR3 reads TGTGCCAGCAGCCTACTTCCCGGGACAAGGCGTGAAAAACTGTTTTTT. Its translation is CASSLLPGTRREKLFF.

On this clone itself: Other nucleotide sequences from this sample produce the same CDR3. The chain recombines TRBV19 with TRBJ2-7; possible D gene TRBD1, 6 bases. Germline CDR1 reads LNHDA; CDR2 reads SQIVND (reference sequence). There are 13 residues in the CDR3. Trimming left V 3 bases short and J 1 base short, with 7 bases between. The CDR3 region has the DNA TGTGCCAGTAGTATTCAGGGGTCCTACGAGCAGTACTTC. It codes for CASSIQGSYEQYF.

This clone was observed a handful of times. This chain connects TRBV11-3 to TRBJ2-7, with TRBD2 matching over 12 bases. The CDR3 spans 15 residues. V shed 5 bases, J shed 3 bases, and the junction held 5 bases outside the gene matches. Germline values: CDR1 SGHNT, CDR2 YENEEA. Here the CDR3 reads CASSPRTSGNYEQYF. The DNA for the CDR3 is TGTGCCAGCAGCCCCCGGACTAGCGGGAACTACGAGCAGTACTTC.

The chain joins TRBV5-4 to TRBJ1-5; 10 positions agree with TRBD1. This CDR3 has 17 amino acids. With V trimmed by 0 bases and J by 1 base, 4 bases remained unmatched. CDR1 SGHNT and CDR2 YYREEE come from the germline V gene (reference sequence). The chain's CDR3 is CASSLGQGAGSNQPQHF. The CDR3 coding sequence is TGTGCCAGCAGCTTGGGACAGGGGGCGGGAAGCAATCAGCCCCAGCATTTT.

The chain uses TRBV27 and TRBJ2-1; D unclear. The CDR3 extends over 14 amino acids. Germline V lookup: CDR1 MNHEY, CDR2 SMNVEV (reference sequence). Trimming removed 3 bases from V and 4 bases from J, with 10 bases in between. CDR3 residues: CASSFRAVYNEQFF. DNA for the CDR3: TGTGCCAGCAGTTTCCGGGCGGTTTACAATGAGCAGTTCTTC.

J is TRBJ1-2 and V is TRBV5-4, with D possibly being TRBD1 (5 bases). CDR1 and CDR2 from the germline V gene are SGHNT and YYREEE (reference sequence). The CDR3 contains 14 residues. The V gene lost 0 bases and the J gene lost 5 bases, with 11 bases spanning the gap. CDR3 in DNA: TGTGCCAGCAGCTTGGCAGGGTTACGTTATGGCTACACCTTC. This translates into CASSLAGLRYGYTF.

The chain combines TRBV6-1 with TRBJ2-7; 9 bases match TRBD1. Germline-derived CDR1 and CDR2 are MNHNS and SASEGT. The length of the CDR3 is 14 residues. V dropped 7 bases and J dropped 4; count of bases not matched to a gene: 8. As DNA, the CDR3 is TGTGCCAGCACCCGGGACAGGGCCCTATACGAGCAGTACTTC. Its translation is CASTRDRALYEQYF.

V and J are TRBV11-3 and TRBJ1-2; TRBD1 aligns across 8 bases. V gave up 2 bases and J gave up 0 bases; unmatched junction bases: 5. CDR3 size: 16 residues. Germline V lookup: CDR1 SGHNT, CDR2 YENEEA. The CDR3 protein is CASSLNPGGSNYGYTF. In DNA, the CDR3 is TGTGCCAGCAGCTTAAACCCAGGGGGCTCTAACTATGGCTACACCTTC.

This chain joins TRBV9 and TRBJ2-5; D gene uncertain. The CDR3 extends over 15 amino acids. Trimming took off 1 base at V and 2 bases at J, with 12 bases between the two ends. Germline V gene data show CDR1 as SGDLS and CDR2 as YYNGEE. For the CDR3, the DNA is TGTGCCAGCAGCGTAACAGTTGCGGAGCAAGAGACCCAGTACTTC. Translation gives CASSVTVAEQETQYF.

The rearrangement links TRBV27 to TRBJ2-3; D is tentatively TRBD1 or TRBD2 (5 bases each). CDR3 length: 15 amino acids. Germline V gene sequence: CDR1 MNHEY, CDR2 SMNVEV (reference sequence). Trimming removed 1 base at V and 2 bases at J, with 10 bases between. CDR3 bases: TGTGCCAGCAGTTTATGGGACGGGTACACAGATACGCAGTATTTT. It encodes CASSLWDGYTDTQYF.

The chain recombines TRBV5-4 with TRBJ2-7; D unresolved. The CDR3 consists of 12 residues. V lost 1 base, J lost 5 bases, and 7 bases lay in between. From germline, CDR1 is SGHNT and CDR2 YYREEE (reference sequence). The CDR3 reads CASSLSMNEQYF. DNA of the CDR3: TGTGCCAGCAGCTTGAGCATGAACGAGCAGTACTTC. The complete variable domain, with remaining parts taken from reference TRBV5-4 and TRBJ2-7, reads ETGVTQSPTHLIKTRGQQVTLRCSSQSGHNTVSWYQQALGQGPQFIFQYYREEENGRGNFPPRFSGLQFPNYSSELNVNALELDDSALYLCASSLSMNEQYFGPGTRLTVT.

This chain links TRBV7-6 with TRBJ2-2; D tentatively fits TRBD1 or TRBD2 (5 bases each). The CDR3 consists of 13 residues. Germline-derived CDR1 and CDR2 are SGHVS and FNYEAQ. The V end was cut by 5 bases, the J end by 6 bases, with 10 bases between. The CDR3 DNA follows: TGTGCCAGCAGCCCAGGGACGTCCGGGGAGCTGTTTTTT. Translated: CASSPGTSGELFF.

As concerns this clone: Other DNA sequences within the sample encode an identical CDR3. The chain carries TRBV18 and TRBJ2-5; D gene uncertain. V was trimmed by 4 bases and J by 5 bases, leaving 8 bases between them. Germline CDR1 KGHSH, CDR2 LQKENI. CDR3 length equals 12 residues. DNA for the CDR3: TGTGCCAGCTCACGGTCCCAGGAGACCCAGTACTTC. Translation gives CASSRSQETQYF.

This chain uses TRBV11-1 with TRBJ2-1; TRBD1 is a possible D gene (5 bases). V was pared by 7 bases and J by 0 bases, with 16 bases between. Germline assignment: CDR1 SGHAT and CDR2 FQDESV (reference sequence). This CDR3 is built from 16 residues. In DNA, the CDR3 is TGTGCCAGCACGCCGGGCCAGGGAAGCTCCTACAATGAGCAGTTCTTC. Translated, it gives CASTPGQGSSYNEQFF.

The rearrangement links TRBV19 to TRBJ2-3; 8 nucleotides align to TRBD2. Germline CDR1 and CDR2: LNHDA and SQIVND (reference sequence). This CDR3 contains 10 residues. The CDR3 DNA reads TGTTCAGCGGGAGCTGATACGCAGTATTTT. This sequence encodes CSAGADTQYF.

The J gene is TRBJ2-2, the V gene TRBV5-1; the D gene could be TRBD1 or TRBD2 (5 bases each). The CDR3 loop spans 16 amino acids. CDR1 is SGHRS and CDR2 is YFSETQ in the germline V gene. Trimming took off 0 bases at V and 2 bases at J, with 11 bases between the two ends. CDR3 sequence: CASSLASGRNTGELFF. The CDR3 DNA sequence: TGCGCCAGCAGCTTGGCGTCAGGGAGAAACACCGGGGAGCTGTTTTTT.

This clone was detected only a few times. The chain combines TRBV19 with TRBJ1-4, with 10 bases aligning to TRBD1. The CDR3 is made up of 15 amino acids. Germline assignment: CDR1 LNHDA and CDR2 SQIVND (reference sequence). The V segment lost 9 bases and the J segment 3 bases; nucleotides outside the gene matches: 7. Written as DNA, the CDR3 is TGTGCCAGGACACCGGGACAGGGGTCTAATGAAAAACTGTTTTTT. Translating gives CARTPGQGSNEKLFF.

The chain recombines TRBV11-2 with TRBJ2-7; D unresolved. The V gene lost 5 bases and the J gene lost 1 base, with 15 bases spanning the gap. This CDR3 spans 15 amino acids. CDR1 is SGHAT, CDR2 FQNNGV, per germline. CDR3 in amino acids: CASSKGPVVSYEQYF. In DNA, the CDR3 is TGTGCCAGCAGCAAAGGCCCGGTGGTGTCCTACGAGCAGTACTTC.

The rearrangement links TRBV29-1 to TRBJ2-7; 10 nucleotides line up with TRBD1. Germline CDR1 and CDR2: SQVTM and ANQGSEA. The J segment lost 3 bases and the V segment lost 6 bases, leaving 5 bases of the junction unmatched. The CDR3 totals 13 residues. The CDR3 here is CSVTRTGGYEQYF. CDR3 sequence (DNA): TGCAGCGTGACTAGGACAGGGGGCTACGAGCAGTACTTC.

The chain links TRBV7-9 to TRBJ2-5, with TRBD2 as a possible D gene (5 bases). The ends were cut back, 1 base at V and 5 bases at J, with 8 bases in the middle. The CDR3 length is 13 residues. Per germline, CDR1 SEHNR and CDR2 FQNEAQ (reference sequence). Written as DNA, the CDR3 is TGTGCCAGCAGCTTAGGAGGGCGGGAGACCCAGTACTTC. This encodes CASSLGGRETQYF.

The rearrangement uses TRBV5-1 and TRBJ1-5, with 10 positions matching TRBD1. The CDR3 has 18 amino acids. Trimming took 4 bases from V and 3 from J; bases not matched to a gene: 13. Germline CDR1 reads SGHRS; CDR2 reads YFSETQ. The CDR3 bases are TGCGCCAGCAGCCTCTCCGGGACAGGGGCTAGCGTCAATCAGCCCCAGCATTTT. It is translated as CASSLSGTGASVNQPQHF. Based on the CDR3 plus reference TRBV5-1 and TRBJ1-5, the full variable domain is KAGVTQTPRYLIKTRGQQVTLSCSPISGHRSVSWYQQTPGQGLQFLFEYFSETQRNKGNFPGRFSGRQFSNSRSEMNVSTLELGDSALYLCASSLSGTGASVNQPQHFGDGTRLSIL.

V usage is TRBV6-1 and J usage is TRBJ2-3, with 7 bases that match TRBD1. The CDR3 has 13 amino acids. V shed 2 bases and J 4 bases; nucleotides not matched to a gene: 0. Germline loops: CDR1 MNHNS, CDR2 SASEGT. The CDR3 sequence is CASSEQGADTQYF. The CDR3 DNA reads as TGTGCCAGCAGTGAACAGGGGGCAGATACGCAGTATTTT.

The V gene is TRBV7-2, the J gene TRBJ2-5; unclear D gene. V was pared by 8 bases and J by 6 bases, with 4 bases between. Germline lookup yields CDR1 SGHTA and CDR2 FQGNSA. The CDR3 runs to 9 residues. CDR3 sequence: CASGQTQYF. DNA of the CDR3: TGTGCCAGCGGGCAGACCCAGTACTTC.

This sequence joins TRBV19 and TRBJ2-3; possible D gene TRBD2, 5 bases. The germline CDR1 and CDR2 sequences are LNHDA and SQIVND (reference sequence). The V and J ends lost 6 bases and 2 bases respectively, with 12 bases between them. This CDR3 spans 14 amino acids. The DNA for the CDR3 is TGTGCCAGTAGCTCTAGCCAAACCACAGATACGCAGTATTTT. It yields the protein CASSSSQTTDTQYF.

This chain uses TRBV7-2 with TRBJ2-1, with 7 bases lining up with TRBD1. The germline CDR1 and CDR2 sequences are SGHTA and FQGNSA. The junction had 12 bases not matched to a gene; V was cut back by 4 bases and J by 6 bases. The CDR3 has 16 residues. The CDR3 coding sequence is TGTGCCAGCAGCTCAAACAGGGGCCCTTTGCTCAATGAGCAGTTCTTC. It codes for CASSSNRGPLLNEQFF.

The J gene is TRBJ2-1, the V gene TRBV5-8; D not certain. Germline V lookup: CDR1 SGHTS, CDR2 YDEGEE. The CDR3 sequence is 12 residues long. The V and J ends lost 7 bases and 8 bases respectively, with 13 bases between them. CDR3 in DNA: TGTGCCAGCGGCAACCGAGGCGATGAGCAGTTCTTC. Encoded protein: CASGNRGDEQFF.

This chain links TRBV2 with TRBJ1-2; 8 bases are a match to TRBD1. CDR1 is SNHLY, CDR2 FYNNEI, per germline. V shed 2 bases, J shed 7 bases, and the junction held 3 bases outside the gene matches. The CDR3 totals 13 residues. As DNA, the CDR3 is TGTGCCAGCAGTGAACAGGGGGCGGCTGGCTACACCTTC. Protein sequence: CASSEQGAAGYTF.